The following is a T cell receptor beta chain sequence with its context. Specified time point: newly diagnosed GD, antithyroid drugs for less than 3 months. PBMC-derived RNA was used for the TCR library. The patients included were those that came from an endocrinology department in Xi'an, China. Through Arm-PCR of CDR3 regions and iRepertoire HTBI primers, TCR beta libraries were built. TCRdb itself ran the multiplex PCR reads through MiXCR, one entry per CDR3 protein. The table records about 450,000 distinct CDR3 sequences, about 17% of them present only once. This CDR3 comprises 16 residues. Germline lookup yields CDR1 MNHEY and CDR2 SMNVEV (reference sequence). V was clipped by 5 bases and J by 5 bases; unmatched bases: 12. The sample originates from a study of regulatory T cells in long-lasting Graves disease. Study-wide background: Freshly diagnosed Graves' patients had used antithyroid drugs for under 3 months.

These data were likewise used in another study, on T cells in Graves' hyperthyroidism and ophthalmopathy.

Sample: peripheral blood mononuclear cells (PBMCs), taken at new diagnosis, from a patient treated with antithyroid drugs. The gene calls are TRBV27 and TRBJ1-2; 9 bases fit TRBD1. This receptor was obtained from a woman aged 25 to 39 with Graves disease. This chain's CDR3 is CASSPRQGVRRYGYTF. CDR3 DNA sequence: TGTGCCAGCAGTCCAAGACAGGGGGTTCGGCGTTATGGCTACACCTTC.